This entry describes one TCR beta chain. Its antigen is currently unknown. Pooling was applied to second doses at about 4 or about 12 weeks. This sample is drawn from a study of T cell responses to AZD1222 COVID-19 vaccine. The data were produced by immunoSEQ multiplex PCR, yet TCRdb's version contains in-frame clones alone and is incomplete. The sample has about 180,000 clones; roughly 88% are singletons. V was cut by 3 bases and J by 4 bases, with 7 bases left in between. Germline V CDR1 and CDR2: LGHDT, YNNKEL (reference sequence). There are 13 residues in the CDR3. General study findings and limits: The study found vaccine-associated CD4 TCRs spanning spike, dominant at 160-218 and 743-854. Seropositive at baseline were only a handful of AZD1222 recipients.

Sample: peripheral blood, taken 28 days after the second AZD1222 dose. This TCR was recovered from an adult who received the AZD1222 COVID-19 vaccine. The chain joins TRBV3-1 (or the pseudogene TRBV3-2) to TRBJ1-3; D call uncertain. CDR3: CASSHDPGNTIYF. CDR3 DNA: TGTGCCAGCAGCCACGATCCCGGAAACACCATATATTTT.